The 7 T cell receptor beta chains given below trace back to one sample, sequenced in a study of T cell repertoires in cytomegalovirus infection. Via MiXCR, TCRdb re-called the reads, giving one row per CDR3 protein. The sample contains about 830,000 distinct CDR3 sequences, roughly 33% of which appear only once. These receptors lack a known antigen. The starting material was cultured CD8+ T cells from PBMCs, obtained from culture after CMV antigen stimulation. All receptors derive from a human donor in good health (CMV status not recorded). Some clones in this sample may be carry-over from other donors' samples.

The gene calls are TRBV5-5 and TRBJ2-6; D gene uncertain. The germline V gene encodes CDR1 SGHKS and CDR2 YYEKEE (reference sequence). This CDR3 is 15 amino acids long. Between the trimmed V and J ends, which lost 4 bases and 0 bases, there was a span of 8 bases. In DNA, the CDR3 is TGTGCCAGCAGCCTTTTTGACTCTGGGGCCAACGTCCTGACTTTC. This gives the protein CASSLFDSGANVLTF.

The CDR3: CASKRGWEQYF. The CDR3 DNA reads TGTGCCAGCAAAAGGGGATGGGAGCAGTACTTC. The chain recombines TRBV27 with TRBJ2-7; D possibly corresponds to TRBD1 (5 bases). With 7 bases removed from V and 7 bases from J, the gap between germline ends came to 11 bases. This CDR3 comprises 11 residues. Germline V lookup: CDR1 MNHEY, CDR2 SMNVEV (reference sequence).

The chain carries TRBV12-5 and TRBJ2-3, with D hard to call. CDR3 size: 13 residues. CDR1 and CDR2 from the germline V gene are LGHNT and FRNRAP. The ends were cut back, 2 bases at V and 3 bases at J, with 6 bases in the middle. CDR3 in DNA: TGTGCTAGTGGTTTGCATCGGACAGATACGCAGTATTTT. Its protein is CASGLHRTDTQYF.

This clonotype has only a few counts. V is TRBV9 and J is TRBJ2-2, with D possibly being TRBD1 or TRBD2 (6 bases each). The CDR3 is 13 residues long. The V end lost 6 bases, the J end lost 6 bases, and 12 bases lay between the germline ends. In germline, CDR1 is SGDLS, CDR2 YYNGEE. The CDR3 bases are TGTGCCAGCAACGACGGGGGCTCCGGGGAGCTGTTTTTT. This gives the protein CASNDGGSGELFF.

This CDR3 is CASSFFSQGVRDGYTF. CDR3 nucleotide sequence: TGTGCCAGCAGCTTCTTCTCACAGGGGGTGAGGGATGGCTACACCTTC. The chain joins TRBV7-8 to TRBJ1-2; TRBD1 agrees at 8 bases. The CDR3 runs to 16 residues. Germline CDR1 is SGHVS and CDR2 is FQNEAQ. Unmatched junction bases numbered 12, after V lost 3 bases and J lost 6 bases.

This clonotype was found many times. CDR3 in amino acids: CASSSETSGGSAVYNEQFF. In DNA, the CDR3 is TGTGCCAGCAGCTCAGAGACTAGCGGGGGATCTGCTGTTTACAATGAGCAGTTCTTC. This chain links TRBV7-9 with TRBJ2-1, with 12 bases fitting TRBD2. CDR1 is SEHNR and CDR2 is FQNEAQ in the germline V gene (reference sequence). The CDR3 is 19 amino acids. J was trimmed by 4 bases and V by 4 bases; bases with no gene match: 14.

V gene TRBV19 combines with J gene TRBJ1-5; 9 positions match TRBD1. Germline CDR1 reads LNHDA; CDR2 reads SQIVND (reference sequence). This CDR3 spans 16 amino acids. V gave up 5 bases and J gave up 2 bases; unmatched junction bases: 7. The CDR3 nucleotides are TGTGCCAGTAGTGGCCCAGGGACAGGGCGCAATCAGCCCCAGCATTTT. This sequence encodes CASSGPGTGRNQPQHF.